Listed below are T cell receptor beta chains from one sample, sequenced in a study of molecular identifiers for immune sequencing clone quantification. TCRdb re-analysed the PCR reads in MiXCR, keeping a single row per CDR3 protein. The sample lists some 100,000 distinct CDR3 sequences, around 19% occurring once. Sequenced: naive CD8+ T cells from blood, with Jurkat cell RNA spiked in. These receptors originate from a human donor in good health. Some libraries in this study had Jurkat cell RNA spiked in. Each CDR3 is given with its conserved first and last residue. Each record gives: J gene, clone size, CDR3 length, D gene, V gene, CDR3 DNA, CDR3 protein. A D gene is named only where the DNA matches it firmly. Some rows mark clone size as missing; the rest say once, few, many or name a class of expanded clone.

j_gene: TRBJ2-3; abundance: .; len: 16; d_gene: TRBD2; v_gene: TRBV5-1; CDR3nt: TGCGCCAGCAGCCCGACCGGGACTAGCGGCACAGATACGCAGTATTTT; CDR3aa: CASSPTGTSGTDTQYF
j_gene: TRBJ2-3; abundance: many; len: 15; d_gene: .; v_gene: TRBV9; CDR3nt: TGTGCCAGCAGCGTGGGGGGGCTATTGGCAGATACGCAGTATTTT; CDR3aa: CASSVGGLLADTQYF
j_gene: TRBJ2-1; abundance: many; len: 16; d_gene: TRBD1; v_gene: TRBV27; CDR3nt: TGTGCCAGCAGTCCCCTACCGGGACAGGTATACAATGAGCAGTTCTTC; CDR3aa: CASSPLPGQVYNEQFF
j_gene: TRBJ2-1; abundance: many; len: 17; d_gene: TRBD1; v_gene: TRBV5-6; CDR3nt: TGTGCCAGCAGCTTGGCCGGGGGACAGGGGACATACAATGAGCAGTTCTTC; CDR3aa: CASSLAGGQGTYNEQFF
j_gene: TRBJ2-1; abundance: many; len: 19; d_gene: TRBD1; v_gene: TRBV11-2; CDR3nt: TGTGCCAGCAGCTTAGATGGGACAGGGGGCATCCCCCCTCTTTATGAGCAGTTCTTC; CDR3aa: CASSLDGTGGIPPLYEQFF
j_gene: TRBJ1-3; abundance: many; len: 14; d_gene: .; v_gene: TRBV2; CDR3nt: TGTGCCAGCAGTGAGTGGGGGACTGGAAACACCATATATTTT; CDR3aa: CASSEWGTGNTIYF
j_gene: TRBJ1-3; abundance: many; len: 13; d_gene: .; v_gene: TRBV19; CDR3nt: TGTGCCAGTAGTATCATCCCAACGGACACCATATATTTT; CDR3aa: CASSIIPTDTIYF
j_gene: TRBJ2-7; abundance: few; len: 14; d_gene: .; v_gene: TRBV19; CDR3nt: TGTGCCAGTAGTATTTCGGCGGGATCCTACGAGCAGTACTTC; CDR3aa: CASSISAGSYEQYF
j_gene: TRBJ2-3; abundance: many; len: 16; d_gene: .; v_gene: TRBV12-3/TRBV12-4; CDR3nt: TGTGCCAGCAGAACGACGGGCTTACACAGGGCAGATACGCAGTATTTT; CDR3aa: CASRTTGLHRADTQYF
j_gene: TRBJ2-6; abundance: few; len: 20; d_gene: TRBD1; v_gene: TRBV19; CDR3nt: TGTGCCAGTAGTATAGAACCTCCCTTGACAGGGGGCTATGGGGCCAACGTCCTGACTTTC; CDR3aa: CASSIEPPLTGGYGANVLTF
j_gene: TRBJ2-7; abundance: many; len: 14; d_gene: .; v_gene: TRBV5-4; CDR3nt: TGTGCCAGCAGCTTTTGGATTTCGGGGTACGAGCAGTACTTC; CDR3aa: CASSFWISGYEQYF
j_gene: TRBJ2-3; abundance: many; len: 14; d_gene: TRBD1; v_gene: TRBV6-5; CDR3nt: TGTGCCAGCAGTCCGGGACAGAACTCAGATACGCAGTATTTT; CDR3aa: CASSPGQNSDTQYF
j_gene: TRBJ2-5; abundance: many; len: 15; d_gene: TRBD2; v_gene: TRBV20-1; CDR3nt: TGCAGTGCTCAACCAAGCGGGAGGGGAGGAGAGACCCAGTACTTC; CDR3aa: CSAQPSGRGGETQYF
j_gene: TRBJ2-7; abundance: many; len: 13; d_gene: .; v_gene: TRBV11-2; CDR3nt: TGTGCCAGCAGCTTATCGTCCGGCTACGAGCAGTACTTC; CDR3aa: CASSLSSGYEQYF
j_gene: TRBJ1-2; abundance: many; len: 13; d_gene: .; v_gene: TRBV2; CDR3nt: TGTGCCAGCAGTGATACAGACAACTATGGCTACACCTTC; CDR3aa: CASSDTDNYGYTF
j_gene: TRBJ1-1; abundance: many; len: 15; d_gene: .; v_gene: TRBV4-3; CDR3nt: TGCGCCAGCAGCCAAGAGGGGGGGCTTTCCACTGAAGCTTTCTTT; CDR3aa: CASSQEGGLSTEAFF
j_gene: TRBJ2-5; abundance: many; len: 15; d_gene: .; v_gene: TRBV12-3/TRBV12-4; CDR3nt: TGTGCCAGCAGTCCCGTAATAGCTAATCTGGGGACCCAGTACTTC; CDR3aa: CASSPVIANLGTQYF
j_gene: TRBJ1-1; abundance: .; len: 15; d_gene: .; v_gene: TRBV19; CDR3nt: TGTGCCAGTAGTATAGATCAAACAGGGAGGACTGAAGCTTTCTTT; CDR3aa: CASSIDQTGRTEAFF
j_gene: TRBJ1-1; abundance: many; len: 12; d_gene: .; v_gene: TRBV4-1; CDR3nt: TGCGCCAGCAGGACAGCGAACACTGAAGCTTTCTTT; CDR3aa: CASRTANTEAFF
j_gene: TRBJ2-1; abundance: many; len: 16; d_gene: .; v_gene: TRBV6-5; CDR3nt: TGTGCCAGCAGTTACTCGATCGGGAATCCCTACAATGAGCAGTTCTTC; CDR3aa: CASSYSIGNPYNEQFF
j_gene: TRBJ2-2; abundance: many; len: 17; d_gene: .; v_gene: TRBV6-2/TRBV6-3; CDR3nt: TGTGCCAGCAGTTACTCCAACAGGGCCGGGAACACCGGGGAGCTGTTTTTT; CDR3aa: CASSYSNRAGNTGELFF
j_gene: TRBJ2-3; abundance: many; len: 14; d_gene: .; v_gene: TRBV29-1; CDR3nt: TGCAGCGCCACCTCAGACGCTAGCACAGATACGCAGTATTTT; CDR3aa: CSATSDASTDTQYF
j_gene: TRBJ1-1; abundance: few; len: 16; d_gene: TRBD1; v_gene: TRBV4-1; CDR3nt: TGCGCCAGCGGCCGGTCGGGACAGGGGTTTTCCACTGAAGCTTTCTTT; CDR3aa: CASGRSGQGFSTEAFF
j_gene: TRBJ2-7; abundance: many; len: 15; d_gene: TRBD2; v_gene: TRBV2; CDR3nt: TGTGCCAGCAGTGCCCTAGCGGGGGTCTCCTACGAGCAGTACTTC; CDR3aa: CASSALAGVSYEQYF
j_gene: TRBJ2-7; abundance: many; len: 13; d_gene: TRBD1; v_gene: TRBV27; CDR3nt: TGTGCCAGCAGGCCACAGGGGGCCTACGAGCAGTACTTC; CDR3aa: CASRPQGAYEQYF
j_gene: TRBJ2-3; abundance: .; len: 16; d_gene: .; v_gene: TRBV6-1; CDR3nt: TGTGCCAGCAGTGAAGAGGTCTCGGACTCAACAGATACGCAGTATTTT; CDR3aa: CASSEEVSDSTDTQYF
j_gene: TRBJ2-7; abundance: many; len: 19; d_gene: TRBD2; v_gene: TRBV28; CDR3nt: TGTGCCAGCAGTTCCAGACTAGCGGGAGGGCCAGCCTATCCCTACGAGCAGTACTTC; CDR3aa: CASSSRLAGGPAYPYEQYF
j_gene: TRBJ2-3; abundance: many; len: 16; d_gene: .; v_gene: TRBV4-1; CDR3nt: TGCGCCAGCAGCCAAGATCTAGGGGCCAGCACAGATACGCAGTATTTT; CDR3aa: CASSQDLGASTDTQYF
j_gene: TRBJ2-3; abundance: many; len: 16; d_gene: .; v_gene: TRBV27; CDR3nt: TGTGCCAGCAGTTTTTTTGGAGGGGGCAACACAGATACGCAGTATTTT; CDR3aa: CASSFFGGGNTDTQYF